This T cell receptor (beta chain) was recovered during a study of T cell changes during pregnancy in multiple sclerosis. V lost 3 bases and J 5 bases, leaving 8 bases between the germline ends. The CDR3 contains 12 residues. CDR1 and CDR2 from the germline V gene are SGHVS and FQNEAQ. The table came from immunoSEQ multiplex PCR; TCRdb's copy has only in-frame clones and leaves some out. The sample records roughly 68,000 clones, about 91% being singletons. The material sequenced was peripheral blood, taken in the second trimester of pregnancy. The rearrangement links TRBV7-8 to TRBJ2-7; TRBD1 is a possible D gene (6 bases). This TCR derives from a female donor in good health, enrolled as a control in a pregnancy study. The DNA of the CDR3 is TGTGCCAGCAGCTTCACAGGGAACGAGCAGTACTTC. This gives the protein CASSFTGNEQYF.